The 19 T cell receptor beta chains given below trace back to one sample, sequenced in a study of siplizumab effects on memory and regulatory T cells. The method was immunoSEQ multiplex PCR; TCRdb's version includes in-frame clones alone and lacks a portion of them. Among over 70,000 clones listed, more than 80% were seen once. The sequenced sample was CD4+ T cells sorted from blood. Every receptor here comes from a human donor in good health.

V usage is TRBV27 and J usage is TRBJ1-5; no firm D call. The V end lost 4 bases, the J end lost 6 bases, and 13 bases lay between the germline ends. The CDR3 is 14 amino acids. Germline-derived CDR1 and CDR2 are MNHEY and SMNVEV (reference sequence). The CDR3 DNA sequence: TGTGCCAGCAGTTCCCAGAGACCCCTTCAGCCCCAGCATTTT. Protein: CASSSQRPLQPQHF.

The rearrangement joins TRBV29-1 to TRBJ2-3; 7 nucleotides align to TRBD1. The CDR3 is made up of 13 amino acids. The germline V gene has CDR1 SQVTM and CDR2 ANQGSEA. Trimming at V came to 6 bases and at J to 3 bases, leaving 6 bases not matched to a gene. The CDR3 spells CSVADRPTDTQYF. Written as DNA, the CDR3 is TGCAGCGTAGCGGACAGGCCAACAGATACGCAGTATTTT.

This rearrangement joins TRBV5-8 to TRBJ2-1; 9 bases align to TRBD1. J gave up 6 bases and V 5 bases, and 0 bases lay outside the gene matches. Germline-derived CDR1 and CDR2 are SGHTS and YDEGEE. This CDR3 spans 12 amino acids. The CDR3 here is CASRTGGNEQFF. The DNA of the CDR3 is TGTGCCAGCAGGACAGGGGGCAATGAGCAGTTCTTC.

J is TRBJ2-3 and V is TRBV7-2; unclear D gene. The CDR3 covers 13 residues. Trimming pared 2 bases from V and 3 bases from J, leaving 6 bases between. Germline values: CDR1 SGHTA, CDR2 FQGNSA. In DNA form, the CDR3 reads TGTGCCAGCAGCTTAACCCAGACAGATACGCAGTATTTT. As protein: CASSLTQTDTQYF.

The chain has TRBV18 and TRBJ2-1, with D possibly TRBD2 on 6 matching bases. The germline V gene has CDR1 KGHSH and CDR2 LQKENI. The CDR3 loop spans 15 amino acids. The ends were cut back, 5 bases at V and 9 bases at J, with 20 bases in the middle. The CDR3 sequence: CASSGLGGIWGEQFF. The CDR3 region has the DNA TGTGCCAGCTCAGGTCTTGGCGGGATATGGGGTGAGCAGTTCTTC.

This clone was observed once. The gene calls are TRBV18 and TRBJ2-6, with D unclear. Germline CDR1 KGHSH, CDR2 LQKENI. V was trimmed by 3 bases and J by 4 bases, leaving 7 bases between them. CDR3 size: 14 residues. The CDR3 loop reads CASSPSAGANVLTF. CDR3 bases: TGTGCCAGCTCACCGAGTGCCGGGGCCAACGTCCTGACTTTC.

J is TRBJ2-2 and V is TRBV9; 8 nucleotides line up with TRBD2. CDR1 is SGDLS, CDR2 YYNGEE, per germline. The ends lost 5 bases at V and 0 bases at J; junction bases unmatched: 3. This CDR3 spans 15 amino acids. In DNA, the CDR3 is TGTGCCAGCAGTCCGGGACTAGCGAACACCGGGGAGCTGTTTTTT. Translating gives CASSPGLANTGELFF.

The chain carries TRBV10-1 and TRBJ2-7; D may be TRBD2 (6 bases). Per germline, CDR1 WNHNN and CDR2 SYGVQD (reference sequence). Deletions cut 2 bases from V and 1 base from J, with 18 bases between. The CDR3 is 17 residues long. The chain's CDR3 is CASSEEIGTDFSYEQYF. The CDR3 DNA is TGCGCCAGCAGTGAGGAGATCGGGACTGACTTTTCCTACGAGCAGTACTTC.

The V and J genes are TRBV5-1 and TRBJ2-1; perhaps TRBD1 as D (6 bases). V gave up 0 bases and J gave up 10 bases, with 14 bases separating them. This CDR3 contains 14 residues. Germline V lookup: CDR1 SGHRS, CDR2 YFSETQ. The CDR3 sequence: CASSLGDNRDEQFF. In DNA, the CDR3 is TGCGCCAGCAGCTTGGGGGATAACAGGGACGAGCAGTTCTTC.

The chain employs TRBV2 and TRBJ2-3, with no clear D. The V and J ends lost 1 base and 0 bases respectively, with 11 bases between them. CDR1 and CDR2 (germline): SNHLY, FYNNEI. This CDR3 is 16 amino acids long. CDR3 sequence: CASSEVNYTSTDTQYF. In DNA form, the CDR3 reads TGTGCCAGCAGTGAAGTCAACTACACTAGCACAGATACGCAGTATTTT.

The V gene is TRBV19, the J gene TRBJ2-6, with TRBD2 as a possible D gene (7 bases). The V and J ends lost 9 bases and 3 bases respectively, with 15 bases between them. The CDR3 covers 15 residues. Germline V gene data show CDR1 as LNHDA and CDR2 as SQIVND (reference sequence). The CDR3 loop reads CASTRGGLGANVLTF. In nucleotides, the CDR3 is TGTGCCAGCACAAGGGGGGGGCTTGGGGCCAACGTCCTGACTTTC.

The gene calls are TRBV11-2 and TRBJ1-2; D remains unclear. CDR3 length: 10 amino acids. V was cut by 8 bases and J by 1 base, with 2 bases left in between. Germline CDR1 is SGHAT and CDR2 is FQNNGV. CDR3 nucleotide sequence: TGTGCCAGCGGTAACTATGGCTACACCTTC. This encodes CASGNYGYTF.

V and J are TRBV14 and TRBJ1-2; weak D call: TRBD1 (5 bases). The germline V and J ends were trimmed by 4 bases and 2 bases, with 8 bases remaining between them. The CDR3 has 13 residues. Germline V gene sequence: CDR1 SGHDN, CDR2 FVKESK. The CDR3 nucleotides read TGTGCCAGCAGCCCCGACAGCAACTATGGCTACACCTTC. It specifies CASSPDSNYGYTF.

The rearrangement links TRBV7-2 to TRBJ2-3; D is unresolved. CDR3 length equals 14 residues. Germline V CDR1 and CDR2: SGHTA, FQGNSA. V was pared by 3 bases and J by 2 bases, with 9 bases between. The CDR3 DNA follows: TGTGCCAGCAGCTTTTCGGGCTACACAGATACGCAGTATTTT. Protein: CASSFSGYTDTQYF.

The V call is TRBV7-8, the J call TRBJ1-2, with D possibly being TRBD1 (5 bases). CDR1 and CDR2 from the germline V gene are SGHVS and FQNEAQ. This CDR3 spans 13 amino acids. Trimming left V 0 bases short and J 7 bases short, with 9 bases between. The CDR3 DNA is TGTGCCAGCAGCTTAGCGCCCAGGGCTGGCTACACCTTC. Translated, it gives CASSLAPRAGYTF.

The chain recombines TRBV4-1 with TRBJ1-5, with D perhaps matching TRBD1 (6 bases). This CDR3 comprises 15 residues. Germline V gives CDR1 MGHRA, CDR2 YSYEKL. The germline V and J ends were trimmed by 4 bases and 2 bases, with 12 bases remaining between them. The CDR3 DNA sequence: TGCGCCAGCAGCCCCCCCCCAGGGGGCAATCAGCCCCAGCATTTT. This codes for CASSPPPGGNQPQHF.

This chain uses TRBV6-5 with TRBJ2-7; 7 bases match TRBD2. V was clipped by 2 bases and J by 4 bases; unmatched bases: 11. The CDR3 is made up of 16 amino acids. Germline-derived CDR1 and CDR2 are MNHEY and SVGAGI. The CDR3: CASSYLRGSVEYEQYF. Written as DNA, the CDR3 is TGTGCCAGCAGTTACCTTCGCGGGAGTGTCGAATACGAGCAGTACTTC.

This chain links TRBV5-1 with TRBJ2-2; the D gene is possibly TRBD2 (5 bases). The germline V gene encodes CDR1 SGHRS and CDR2 YFSETQ. The CDR3 consists of 14 residues. V was pared by 7 bases and J by 6 bases, with 16 bases between. Here the CDR3 DNA reads TGCGCCAGCGCTCCACGGACTGTCCCCGGGGAGCTGTTTTTT. Translating gives CASAPRTVPGELFF.

The chain uses TRBV6-1 and TRBJ2-3, with TRBD2 matching over 11 bases. Unmatched junction bases numbered 5, after V lost 4 bases and J lost 2 bases. CDR3 size: 16 residues. Germline V gene sequence: CDR1 MNHNS, CDR2 SASEGT. DNA of the CDR3: TGTGCCAGCAGTGCAACTAGCGGGAGCATCACAGATACGCAGTATTTT. As protein: CASSATSGSITDTQYF.